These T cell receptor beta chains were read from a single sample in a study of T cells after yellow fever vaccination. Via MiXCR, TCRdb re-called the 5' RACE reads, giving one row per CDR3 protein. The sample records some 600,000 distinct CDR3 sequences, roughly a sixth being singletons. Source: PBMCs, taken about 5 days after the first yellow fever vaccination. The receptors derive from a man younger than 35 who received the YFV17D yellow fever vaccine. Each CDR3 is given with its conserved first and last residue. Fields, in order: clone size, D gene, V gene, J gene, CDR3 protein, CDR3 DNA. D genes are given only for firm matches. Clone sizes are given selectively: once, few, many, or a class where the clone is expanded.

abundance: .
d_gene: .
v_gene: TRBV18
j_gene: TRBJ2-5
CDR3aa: CASSTERETQYF
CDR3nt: TGTGCCAGCTCAACGGAACGCGAGACCCAGTACTTC

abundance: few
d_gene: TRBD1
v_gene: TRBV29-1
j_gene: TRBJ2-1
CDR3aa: CSGDRGMNEQFF
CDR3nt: TGCAGCGGTGACAGGGGAATGAATGAGCAGTTCTTC

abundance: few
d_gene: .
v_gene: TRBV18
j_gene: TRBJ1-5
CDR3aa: CASSPSGAASNQPQHF
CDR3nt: TGTGCCAGCTCACCAAGCGGGGCGGCGAGCAATCAGCCCCAGCATTTT

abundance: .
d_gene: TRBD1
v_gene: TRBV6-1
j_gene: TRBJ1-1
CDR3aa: CASGGQGTALGTEAFF
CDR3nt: TGTGCCAGCGGGGGACAGGGAACGGCGCTCGGGACTGAAGCTTTCTTT

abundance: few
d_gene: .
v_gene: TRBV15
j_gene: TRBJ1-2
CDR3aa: CATSRVPWGGHGYTF
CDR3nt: TGTGCCACCAGCAGAGTCCCCTGGGGAGGTCATGGCTACACCTTC

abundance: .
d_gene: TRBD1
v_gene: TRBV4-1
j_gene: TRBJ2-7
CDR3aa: CASSLRQGVSHEQYF
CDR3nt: TGCGCCAGCAGCCTACGACAGGGGGTTTCCCACGAGCAGTACTTC

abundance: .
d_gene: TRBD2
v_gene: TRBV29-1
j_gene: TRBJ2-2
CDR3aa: CSVGGGANTGELFF
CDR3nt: TGCAGCGTTGGGGGGGGGGCGAACACCGGGGAGCTGTTTTTT

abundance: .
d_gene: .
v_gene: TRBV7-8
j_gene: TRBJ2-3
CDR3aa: CASSQPPPLEADTQYF
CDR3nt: TGTGCCAGCAGCCAACCCCCCCCGTTGGAGGCAGATACGCAGTATTTT

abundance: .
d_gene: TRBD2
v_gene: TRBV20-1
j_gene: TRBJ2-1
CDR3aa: CSVSGLAGGDEQFF
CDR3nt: TGCAGTGTATCGGGTCTAGCGGGGGGGGATGAGCAGTTCTTC

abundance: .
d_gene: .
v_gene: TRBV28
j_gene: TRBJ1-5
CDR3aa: CASRGGVRSNQPQHF
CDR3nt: TGTGCCAGCCGGGGGGGGGTGAGGAGCAATCAGCCCCAGCATTTT

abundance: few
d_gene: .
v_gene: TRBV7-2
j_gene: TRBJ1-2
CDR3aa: CASSLDPGGSRTF
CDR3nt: TGTGCCAGCAGCTTAGACCCGGGGGGATCGAGGACCTTC

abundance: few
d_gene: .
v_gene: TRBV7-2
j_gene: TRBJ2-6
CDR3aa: CASSFNMEANVLTF
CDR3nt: TGTGCCAGCAGCTTTAACATGGAGGCCAACGTCCTGACTTTC

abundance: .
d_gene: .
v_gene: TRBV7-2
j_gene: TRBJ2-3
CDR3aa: CASSLEVGRNTQYF
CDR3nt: TGTGCCAGCAGCTTAGAGGTGGGACGGAATACGCAGTATTTT

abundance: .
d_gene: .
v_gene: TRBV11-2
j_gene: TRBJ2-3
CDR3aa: CASQQGLFSGHKLNTQYF
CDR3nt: TGTGCCAGCCAACAGGGCCTATTTAGCGGTCACAAGTTGAATACGCAGTATTTT

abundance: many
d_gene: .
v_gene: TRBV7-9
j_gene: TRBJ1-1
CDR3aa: CASSLAPGGAEAFF
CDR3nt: TGTGCCAGCAGCTTAGCACCAGGAGGAGCCGAAGCTTTCTTT

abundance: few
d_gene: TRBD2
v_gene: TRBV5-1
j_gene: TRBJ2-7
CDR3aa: CASSLKTGGPGEQYF
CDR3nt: TGCGCCAGCAGCTTGAAGACGGGGGGGCCGGGGGAGCAGTACTTC

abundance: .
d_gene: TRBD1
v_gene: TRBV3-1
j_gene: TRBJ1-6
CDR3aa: CASSHGTENSPLHF
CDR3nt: TGTGCCAGCAGCCACGGGACAGAGAATTCACCCCTCCACTTT

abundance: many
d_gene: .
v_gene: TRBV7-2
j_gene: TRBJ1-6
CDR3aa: CASSSYNSPLHF
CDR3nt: TGTGCCAGCAGCTCCTATAATTCACCCCTCCACTTT

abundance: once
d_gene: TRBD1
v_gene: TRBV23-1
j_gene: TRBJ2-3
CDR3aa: CASSPRDREEDTQYF
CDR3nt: TGCGCCAGCAGTCCGCGGGACAGGGAGGAAGATACGCAGTATTTT

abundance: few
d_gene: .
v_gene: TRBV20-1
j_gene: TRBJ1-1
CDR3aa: CSQGTYTEAFF
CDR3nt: TGCAGCCAGGGCACCTACACTGAAGCTTTCTTT

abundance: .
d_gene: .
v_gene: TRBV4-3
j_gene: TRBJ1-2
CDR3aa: CASSQAQGLGYTF
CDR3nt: TGCGCCAGCAGCCAGGCCCAGGGTTTAGGCTACACCTTC

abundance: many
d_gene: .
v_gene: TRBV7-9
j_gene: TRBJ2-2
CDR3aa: CASSPTGELFF
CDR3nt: TGTGCCAGCAGCCCCACCGGGGAGCTGTTTTTT

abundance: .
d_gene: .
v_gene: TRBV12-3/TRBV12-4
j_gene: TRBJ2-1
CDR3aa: CASSTDYNEQFF
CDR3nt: TGTGCCAGCAGTACAGACTACAATGAGCAGTTCTTC

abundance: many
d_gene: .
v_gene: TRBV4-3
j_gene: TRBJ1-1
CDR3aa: CASSQVPRGETEAFF
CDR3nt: TGCGCCAGCAGCCAAGTTCCAAGGGGCGAAACTGAAGCTTTCTTT

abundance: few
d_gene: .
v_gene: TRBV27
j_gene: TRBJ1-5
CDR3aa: CASSSDRDNQPQHF
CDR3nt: TGTGCCAGCAGTTCGGACAGAGACAATCAGCCCCAGCATTTT

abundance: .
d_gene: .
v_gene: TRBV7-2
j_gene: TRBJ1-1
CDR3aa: CASSFSPQGPYEAFF
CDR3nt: TGTGCCAGCAGCTTCTCCCCCCAGGGACCTTATGAAGCTTTCTTT

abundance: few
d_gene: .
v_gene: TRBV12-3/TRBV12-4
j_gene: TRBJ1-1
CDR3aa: CASSSLRLLNTEAFF
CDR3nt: TGTGCCAGCAGTTCTCTCCGCCTACTGAACACTGAAGCTTTCTTT

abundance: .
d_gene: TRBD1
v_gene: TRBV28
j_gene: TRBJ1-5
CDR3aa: CASSSPGQGAFGNQPQHF
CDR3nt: TGTGCCAGCAGTTCTCCGGGACAGGGGGCCTTCGGCAATCAGCCCCAGCATTTT

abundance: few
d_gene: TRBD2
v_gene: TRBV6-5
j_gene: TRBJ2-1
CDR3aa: CASSYSAGGNNEQFF
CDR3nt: TGTGCCAGCAGTTACTCAGCGGGGGGGAACAATGAGCAGTTCTTC

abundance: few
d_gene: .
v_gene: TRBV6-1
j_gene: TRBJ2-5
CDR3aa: CASSEDLRTQYF
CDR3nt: TGTGCCAGCAGTGAAGATTTGAGGACCCAGTACTTC

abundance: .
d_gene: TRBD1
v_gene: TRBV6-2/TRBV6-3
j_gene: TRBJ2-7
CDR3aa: CASSYWGQGPYEQYF
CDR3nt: TGTGCCAGCAGTTACTGGGGACAGGGCCCCTACGAGCAGTACTTC

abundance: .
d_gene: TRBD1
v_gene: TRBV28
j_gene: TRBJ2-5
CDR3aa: CASSSVGQGVQTQYF
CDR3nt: TGTGCCAGCAGTTCAGTGGGACAGGGGGTTCAGACCCAGTACTTC

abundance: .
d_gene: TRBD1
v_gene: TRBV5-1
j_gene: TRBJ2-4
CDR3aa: CASSMDRAEGIQYF
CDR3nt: TGCGCCAGCAGCATGGACAGGGCGGAGGGCATTCAGTACTTC

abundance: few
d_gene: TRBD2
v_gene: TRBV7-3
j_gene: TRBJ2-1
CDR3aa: CASSLTGASGGRGEQFF
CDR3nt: TGTGCCAGCAGCTTAACTGGGGCTAGCGGGGGGAGAGGTGAGCAGTTCTTC

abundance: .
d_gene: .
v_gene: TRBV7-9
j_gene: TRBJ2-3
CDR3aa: CASSLALRATDTQYF
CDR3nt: TGTGCCAGCAGCTTAGCGCTTCGGGCCACAGATACGCAGTATTTT

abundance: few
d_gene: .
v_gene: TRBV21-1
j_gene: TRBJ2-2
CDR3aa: CASSWGAQGQATGELFF
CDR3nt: TGTGCCAGCAGCTGGGGGGCTCAAGGACAGGCGACCGGGGAGCTGTTTTTT

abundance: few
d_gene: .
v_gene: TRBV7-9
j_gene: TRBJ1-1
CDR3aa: CASSSHPLVNTEAFF
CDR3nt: TGTGCCAGCAGCTCCCACCCCTTAGTGAACACTGAAGCTTTCTTT

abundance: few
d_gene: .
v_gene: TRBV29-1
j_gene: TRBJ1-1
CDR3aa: CSVVAREAFF
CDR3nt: TGCAGCGTTGTGGCCCGGGAGGCTTTCTTT

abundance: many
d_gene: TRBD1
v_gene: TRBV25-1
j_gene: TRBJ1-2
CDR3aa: CASSDGDSTGGIRGYTF
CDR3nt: TGTGCCAGCAGTGATGGGGATTCGACAGGGGGCATTCGTGGCTACACCTTC

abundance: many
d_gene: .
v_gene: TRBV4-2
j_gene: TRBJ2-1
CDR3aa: CASRVRTGEQFF
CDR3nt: TGTGCCAGCAGGGTACGGACGGGTGAGCAGTTCTTC

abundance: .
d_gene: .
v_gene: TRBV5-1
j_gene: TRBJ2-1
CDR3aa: CASSPGQSGVHEQFF
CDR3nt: TGCGCCAGCAGCCCCGGACAGTCGGGCGTCCATGAGCAGTTCTTC

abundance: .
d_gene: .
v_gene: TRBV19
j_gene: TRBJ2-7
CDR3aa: CASSIRDAWYEQYF
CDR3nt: TGTGCCAGTAGTATTCGGGACGCATGGTACGAGCAGTACTTC

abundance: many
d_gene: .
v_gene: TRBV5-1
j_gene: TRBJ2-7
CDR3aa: CASSLGGGYEQYF
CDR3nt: TGTGCCAGCAGCTTAGGGGGGGGCTACGAGCAGTACTTC

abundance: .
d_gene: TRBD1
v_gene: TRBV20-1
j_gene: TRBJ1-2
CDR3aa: CSARPGQGFGAYGYTF
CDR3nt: TGCAGTGCTAGGCCGGGACAGGGTTTTGGGGCCTATGGCTACACCTTC

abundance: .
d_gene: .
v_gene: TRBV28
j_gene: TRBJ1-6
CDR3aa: CASRAWQGSYNSPLHF
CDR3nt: TGTGCCAGCAGGGCGTGGCAGGGATCCTATAATTCACCCCTCCACTTT

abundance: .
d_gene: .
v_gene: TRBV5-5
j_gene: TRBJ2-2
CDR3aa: CASSPSSPGRMNTGELFF
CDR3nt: TGTGCCAGCAGTCCCTCATCTCCGGGACGGATGAACACCGGGGAGCTGTTTTTT

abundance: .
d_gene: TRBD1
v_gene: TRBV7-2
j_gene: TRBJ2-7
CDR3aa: CASSSQTGVTYEQYF
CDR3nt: TGTGCCAGCAGCTCCCAGACAGGGGTCACCTACGAGCAGTACTTC

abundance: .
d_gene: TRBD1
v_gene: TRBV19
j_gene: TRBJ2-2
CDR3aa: CASPLGTGLQSYTGELFF
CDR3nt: TGTGCCAGTCCCCTAGGGACAGGGCTACAATCCTACACCGGGGAGCTGTTTTTT

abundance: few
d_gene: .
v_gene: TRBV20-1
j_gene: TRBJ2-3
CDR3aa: CSAFLGGTDTQYF
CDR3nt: TGCAGTGCCTTCCTAGGGGGCACAGATACGCAGTATTTT

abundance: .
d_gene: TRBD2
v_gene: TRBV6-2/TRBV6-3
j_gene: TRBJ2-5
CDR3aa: CASSSSGGRETQYF
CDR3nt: TGTGCCAGCAGCTCGAGCGGGGGCAGGGAGACCCAGTACTTC

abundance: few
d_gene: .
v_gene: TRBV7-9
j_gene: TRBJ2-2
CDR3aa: CASSLVAVASGELFF
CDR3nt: TGTGCCAGCAGCTTAGTGGCCGTAGCCAGCGGGGAGCTGTTTTTT

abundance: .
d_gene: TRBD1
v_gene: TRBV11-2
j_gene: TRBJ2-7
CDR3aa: CASSSLSIRGTGDSVYEQYF
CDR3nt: TGTGCCAGCAGCTCCCTTTCGATACGTGGGACAGGGGATTCAGTGTACGAGCAGTACTTC

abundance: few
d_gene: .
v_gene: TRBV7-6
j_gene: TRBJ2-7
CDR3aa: CASSRLTGLESAYEQYF
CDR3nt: TGTGCCAGCAGCCGATTAACGGGCCTCGAATCGGCCTACGAGCAGTACTTC

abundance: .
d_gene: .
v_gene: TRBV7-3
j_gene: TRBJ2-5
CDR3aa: CASSSTTGAETQYF
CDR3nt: TGTGCCAGCAGCTCAACGACAGGCGCAGAGACCCAGTACTTC

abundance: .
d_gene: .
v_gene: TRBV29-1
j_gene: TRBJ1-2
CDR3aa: CSVEDLMLGYGYTF
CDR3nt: TGCAGCGTTGAAGATCTTATGCTGGGCTATGGCTACACCTTC

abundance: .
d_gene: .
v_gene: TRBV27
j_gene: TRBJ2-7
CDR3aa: CASRTAEYEQYF
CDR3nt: TGTGCCAGCCGGACAGCCGAGTACGAGCAGTACTTC

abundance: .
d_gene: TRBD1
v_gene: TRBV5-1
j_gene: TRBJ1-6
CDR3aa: CASSLEGAFSSPLHF
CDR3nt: TGCGCCAGCAGCTTGGAGGGGGCCTTTAGTTCACCCCTCCACTTT